This T cell receptor beta chain originates from a study of blood T cell repertoires in COVID-19. Study overall: Whether acute or convalescent, the COVID-19 samples came from the United States, Italy and Spain. T cells, B-cell-depleted T cells, or PBMCs supplied cDNA or gDNA.

As processed by the authors: Reference gene primer amplification gave estimated nucleated cell counts. Clones were read by immunoSEQ multiplex PCR, and TCRdb kept only the in-frame ones, dropping some. That table furnishes V, J and clone size, whereas the DNA furnished D and trimming. The sample comprises roughly 480,000 clones, nearly 90% of which are singletons, and approximately 0.9% rests with the top ten. Germline V gene lookup returns CDR1 LGHDT and CDR2 YNNKEL (reference sequence). The CDR3 consists of 15 residues. Trimming pared 1 base from V and 6 bases from J, leaving 14 bases between. This TCR derives from a man younger than 30 with COVID-19, enrolled during active disease. Sequencing input: peripheral blood. The chain employs TRBV3-1 (or the pseudogene TRBV3-2) and TRBJ2-3, with TRBD2 as a possible D gene (5 bases). CDR3 amino acids: CASSQGASPSDTQYF. The CDR3 DNA follows: TGTGCCAGCAGCCAAGGTGCTAGCCCCAGTGATACGCAGTATTTT.